What follows are 26 T cell receptor beta chains derived from one specimen sequenced in a study of blood T cell repertoires in COVID-19. Only in-frame clones appear in the TCRdb table, and some are missing; sequencing was by immunoSEQ multiplex PCR. The data contain around 360,000 clones, more than 70% of them singletons. Sequenced sample: PBMCs or T cells enriched from blood (not recorded which). The receptors were sampled from a middle-aged man in a cohort exposed to, infected with or recovered from COVID-19 (not recorded which).

J is TRBJ2-5 and V is TRBV11-3; 7 nucleotides agree with TRBD1. J gave up 3 bases and V 2 bases, and 6 bases lay outside the gene matches. Germline CDR1 reads SGHNT; CDR2 reads YENEEA. This CDR3 comprises 15 residues. The CDR3 nucleotides read TGTGCCAGCAGCTTACACAGGGGAACGGAAGAGACCCAGTACTTC. This encodes CASSLHRGTEETQYF.

This clone was detected only once. The chain links TRBV10-3 to TRBJ2-1, with 7 bases lining up with TRBD1. The ends lost 6 bases at V and 0 bases at J; junction bases unmatched: 2. In germline, CDR1 is ENHRY, CDR2 SYGVKD. The CDR3 spans 14 residues. The CDR3 nucleotides read TGTGCCATCAGGACAGGGAGCTCCTACAATGAGCAGTTCTTC. Amino acid sequence: CAIRTGSSYNEQFF.

The chain joins TRBV3-1 (or the pseudogene TRBV3-2) to TRBJ2-3; D is perhaps TRBD2 (5 bases). Germline CDR1 is LGHDT and CDR2 is YNNKEL (reference sequence). V lost 0 bases and J lost 4, with 11 bases in between. The CDR3 covers 15 residues. The CDR3 protein is CASSQEQSSADTQYF. Here the CDR3 DNA reads TGTGCCAGCAGCCAAGAGCAGAGTAGCGCAGATACGCAGTATTTT.

The chain carries TRBV5-1 and TRBJ2-5; TRBD1 matches at 9 bases. Germline CDR1 reads SGHRS; CDR2 reads YFSETQ. This CDR3 region has 14 residues. V shed 4 bases, J shed 3 bases, and the junction held 4 bases outside the gene matches. The CDR3 DNA reads as TGCGCCAGCAGCGGAAGGACAGGGGAAGAGACCCAGTACTTC. This gives the protein CASSGRTGEETQYF.

This chain connects TRBV9 to TRBJ1-2; perhaps TRBD1 as D (6 bases). Germline loops: CDR1 SGDLS, CDR2 YYNGEE. CDR3 size: 14 residues. The V end was cut by 0 bases, the J end by 4 bases, with 10 bases between. The DNA for the CDR3 is TGTGCCAGCAGCGTAGGGGGCAGGGGCTATGGCTACACCTTC. Its protein is CASSVGGRGYGYTF.

The chain recombines TRBV19 with TRBJ2-1; D gene uncertain. This CDR3 comprises 13 residues. Germline CDR1 and CDR2: LNHDA and SQIVND (reference sequence). Trimming pared 7 bases from V and 5 bases from J, leaving 12 bases between. The CDR3 nucleotides are TGTGCCAGTAAAGAGGAGAGCAACAATGAGCAGTTCTTC. Its translation is CASKEESNNEQFF.

This rearrangement joins TRBV7-2 to TRBJ2-1; TRBD2 agrees at 8 bases. With V trimmed by 1 base and J by 1 base, 9 bases remained unmatched. Per the germline V gene, CDR1 is SGHTA and CDR2 is FQGNSA. This CDR3 comprises 18 residues. CDR3: CASSLEGGLAGSYNEQFF. For the CDR3, the DNA is TGTGCCAGCAGCTTAGAGGGCGGTCTAGCGGGTTCCTACAATGAGCAGTTCTTC.

V gene TRBV7-3 combines with J gene TRBJ2-3; D call uncertain. V was clipped by 2 bases and J by 6 bases, with 9 bases between them. This CDR3 is 13 amino acids long. CDR1 is SGHTA, CDR2 FQGTGA, per germline. The CDR3 reads CASSLQVQDTQYF. CDR3 DNA sequence: TGTGCCAGCAGCTTACAGGTTCAGGATACGCAGTATTTT.

This sequence joins TRBV27 and TRBJ2-3; D unresolved. Trimming shortened V by 3 bases and J by 0 bases, and 7 bases separated the two germline ends. CDR3 length: 14 amino acids. Germline CDR1 MNHEY, CDR2 SMNVEV (reference sequence). The CDR3 here is CASSFRRSTDTQYF. CDR3 nucleotide sequence: TGTGCCAGCAGTTTTCGGCGGAGCACAGATACGCAGTATTTT.

This chain joins TRBV5-1 and TRBJ2-5; D is ambiguous. Trimming shortened V by 7 bases and J by 3 bases, and 10 bases separated the two germline ends. Germline CDR1 SGHRS, CDR2 YFSETQ. This CDR3 has 12 residues. The CDR3 DNA reads TGCGCCAGCGCCAAAGGAGAAGAGACCCAGTACTTC. It specifies CASAKGEETQYF.

V and J are TRBV6-5 and TRBJ2-3; TRBD1 is a possible D gene (6 bases). This CDR3 is built from 15 residues. CDR1 is MNHEY and CDR2 is SVGAGI in the germline V gene. V shed 8 bases and J shed 2 bases, with 17 bases lying between them. CDR3 amino acids: CASAEGESYTDTQYF. CDR3 in DNA: TGTGCCAGCGCCGAGGGGGAGTCTTACACAGATACGCAGTATTTT.

This clone occurred a few times. The CDR3 sequence is CASMTGYNQPQHF. The CDR3 nucleotides read TGTGCCAGCATGACAGGGTACAATCAGCCCCAGCATTTT. The rearrangement links TRBV2 to TRBJ1-5; TRBD1 matches at 7 bases. The CDR3 is 13 amino acids. The germline gives CDR1 SNHLY, CDR2 FYNNEI. J gave up 3 bases and V 7 bases, and 3 bases lay outside the gene matches.

This clone was observed a few times. The chain recombines TRBV4-1 with TRBJ1-3; D remains ambiguous. V lost 7 bases to trimming and J lost 0 bases, with 10 bases between them. The CDR3 consists of 14 residues. From germline, CDR1 is MGHRA and CDR2 YSYEKL. The CDR3 spells CASNDGNSGNTIYF. As DNA, the CDR3 is TGCGCCAGCAACGACGGGAACTCTGGAAACACCATATATTTT.

The chain combines TRBV6-6 with TRBJ2-7; 7 bases align to TRBD2. Germline CDR1 is MNHNY and CDR2 is SVGAGI (reference sequence). V dropped 8 bases and J dropped 2; count of bases not matched to a gene: 3. The CDR3 is made up of 12 amino acids. CDR3 region: CASSAGAYEQYF. The CDR3 DNA sequence: TGTGCCAGCTCGGCGGGAGCCTACGAGCAGTACTTC.

The chain combines TRBV5-1 with TRBJ2-2; a possible D gene is TRBD2 (5 bases). CDR3 length: 15 amino acids. CDR1 and CDR2 from the germline V gene are SGHRS and YFSETQ. Deletions cut 4 bases from V and 4 bases from J, with 14 bases between. The CDR3 here is CASSEGPAGTGELFF. CDR3 DNA sequence: TGCGCCAGCAGCGAGGGCCCTGCGGGCACCGGGGAGCTGTTTTTT.

J is TRBJ2-1 and V is TRBV28, with 7 bases matching TRBD2. The V segment lost 4 bases and the J segment 1 base; nucleotides outside the gene matches: 4. Germline assignment: CDR1 MDHEN and CDR2 SYDVKM. This CDR3 region has 15 residues. In nucleotides, the CDR3 is TGTGCCAGCAGTTCCCAGCGGGATTCCTACAATGAGCAGTTCTTC. This codes for CASSSQRDSYNEQFF.

The rearrangement links TRBV28 to TRBJ1-4; D is uncertain. This CDR3 region has 14 residues. V lost 10 bases and J 7 bases, leaving 19 bases between the germline ends. CDR1 MDHEN and CDR2 SYDVKM come from the germline V gene. The CDR3 nucleotides read TGTGCCATTTCCCTGACTAAGCGGCCTGAAAAACTGTTTTTT. This codes for CAISLTKRPEKLFF.

The genes are TRBV7-8 and TRBJ2-7; 8 nucleotides align to TRBD1. The V gene end was trimmed by 7 bases and the J gene end by 2 bases; junction bases not matched to a gene: 7. CDR3 length: 14 amino acids. The germline gives CDR1 SGHVS, CDR2 FQNEAQ. The CDR3 DNA is TGTGCCAGCACAGGAGGACAGGGAGCCTACGAGCAGTACTTC. As protein: CASTGGQGAYEQYF.

This chain joins TRBV9 and TRBJ2-1; 10 bases align to TRBD2. This CDR3 comprises 15 residues. The germline gives CDR1 SGDLS, CDR2 YYNGEE. J was trimmed by 8 bases and V by 6 bases; bases with no gene match: 11. CDR3 loop: CASTVGVAGGHEQFF. Here the CDR3 DNA reads TGTGCCAGCACCGTGGGAGTAGCGGGAGGCCATGAGCAGTTCTTC.

The genes are TRBV20-1 and TRBJ1-1; tentatively, D is TRBD1 (6 bases). The CDR3 length is 13 residues. The V and J ends lost 3 bases and 0 bases respectively, with 8 bases between them. Looked up from germline, CDR1 is DFQATT and CDR2 is SNEGSKA (reference sequence). CDR3 region: CSASGQMNTEAFF. CDR3 nucleotides: TGCAGTGCTAGTGGACAGATGAACACTGAAGCTTTCTTT.

V is TRBV5-1 and J is TRBJ1-2, with TRBD1 matching over 8 bases. The V and J ends lost 4 bases and 8 bases, in that order; junction bases with no gene match: 13. This CDR3 comprises 15 residues. From germline, CDR1 is SGHRS and CDR2 YFSETQ. CDR3 region: CASSLSGQGWEGYTF. The CDR3 region has the DNA TGCGCCAGCAGCCTCTCCGGACAGGGATGGGAAGGCTACACCTTC.

V gene TRBV18 combines with J gene TRBJ1-1; 7 bases fit TRBD1. This CDR3 comprises 16 residues. After removal of 3 bases from V and 5 bases from J, the junction contained 12 bases not matched to a gene. The germline CDR1 and CDR2 sequences are KGHSH and LQKENI. CDR3 residues: CASSPPGGRRKTEAFF. In DNA, the CDR3 is TGTGCCAGCTCACCGCCAGGGGGGAGAAGGAAAACTGAAGCTTTCTTT.

V usage is TRBV18 and J usage is TRBJ2-3, with D hard to call. Trimming pared 3 bases from V and 1 base from J, leaving 8 bases between. This CDR3 is 14 amino acids long. Germline loops: CDR1 KGHSH, CDR2 LQKENI. For the CDR3, the DNA is TGTGCCAGCTCACCCGGTACTGGCACAGATACGCAGTATTTT. It is translated as CASSPGTGTDTQYF.

V gene TRBV19 combines with J gene TRBJ2-7, with TRBD1 matching 8 bases. The germline CDR1 and CDR2 sequences are LNHDA and SQIVND (reference sequence). This CDR3 comprises 13 residues. Trimming removed 6 bases from V and 3 bases from J; junction bases left unmatched: 4. DNA for the CDR3: TGTGCCAGTAGCTCCGGGACAGGCTACGAGCAGTACTTC. This translates into CASSSGTGYEQYF.

This clone was recorded a few times. The chain recombines TRBV27 with TRBJ1-1, with 9 bases that match TRBD1. CDR3 length equals 17 residues. With V trimmed by 2 bases and J by 4 bases, 11 bases remained unmatched. The germline CDR1 and CDR2 sequences are MNHEY and SMNVEV (reference sequence). Written as DNA, the CDR3 is TGTGCCAGCAGTTTACAGACACCGGGACAGGGTTTCACTGAAGCTTTCTTT. Translating gives CASSLQTPGQGFTEAFF.

The chain recombines TRBV9 with TRBJ1-1, with D tentatively TRBD1 (6 bases). The germline CDR1 and CDR2 sequences are SGDLS and YYNGEE. The V end lost 0 bases, the J end lost 4 bases, and 10 bases lay between the germline ends. The CDR3 length is 14 residues. DNA for the CDR3: TGTGCCAGCAGCGTAGACTTGACAGGCACTGAAGCTTTCTTT. Encoded protein: CASSVDLTGTEAFF.